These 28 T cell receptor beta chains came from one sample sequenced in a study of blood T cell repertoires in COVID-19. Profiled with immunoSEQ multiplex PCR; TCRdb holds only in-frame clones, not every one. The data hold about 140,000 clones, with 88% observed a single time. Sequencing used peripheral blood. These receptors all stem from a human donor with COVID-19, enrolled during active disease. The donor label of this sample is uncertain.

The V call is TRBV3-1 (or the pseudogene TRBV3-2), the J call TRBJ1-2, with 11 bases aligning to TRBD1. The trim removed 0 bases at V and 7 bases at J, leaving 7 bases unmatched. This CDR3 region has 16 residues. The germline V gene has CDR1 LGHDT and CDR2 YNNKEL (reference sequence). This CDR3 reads CASSQDLWTGGSGYTF. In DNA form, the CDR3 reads TGTGCCAGCAGCCAAGATCTGTGGACAGGGGGCTCTGGCTACACCTTC.

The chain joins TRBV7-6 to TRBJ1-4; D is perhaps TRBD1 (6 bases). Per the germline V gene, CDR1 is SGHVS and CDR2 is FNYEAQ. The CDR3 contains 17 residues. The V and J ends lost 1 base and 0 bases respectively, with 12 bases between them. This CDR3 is CASSLEAGDTTNEKLFF. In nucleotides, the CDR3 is TGTGCCAGCAGCTTAGAGGCAGGGGACACAACTAATGAAAAACTGTTTTTT.

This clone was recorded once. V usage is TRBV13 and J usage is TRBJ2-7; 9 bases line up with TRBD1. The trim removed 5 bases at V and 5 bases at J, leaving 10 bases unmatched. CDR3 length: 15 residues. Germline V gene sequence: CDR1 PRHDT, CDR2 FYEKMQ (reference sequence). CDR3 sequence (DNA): TGTGCCAGCAGCGGCCAGGGACAGGGACACCACGAGCAGTACTTC. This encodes CASSGQGQGHHEQYF.

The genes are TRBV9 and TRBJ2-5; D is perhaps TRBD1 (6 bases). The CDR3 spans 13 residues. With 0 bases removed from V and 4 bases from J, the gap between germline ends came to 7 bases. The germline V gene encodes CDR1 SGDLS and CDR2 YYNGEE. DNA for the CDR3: TGTGCCAGCAGCGTAGGGACAGTAGAGACCCAGTACTTC. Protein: CASSVGTVETQYF.

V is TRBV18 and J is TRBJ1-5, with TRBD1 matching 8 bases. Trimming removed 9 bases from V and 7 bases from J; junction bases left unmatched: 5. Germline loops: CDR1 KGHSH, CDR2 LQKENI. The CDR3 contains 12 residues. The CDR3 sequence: CASSDRDQPQHF. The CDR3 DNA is TGTGCCAGTTCGGACAGGGACCAGCCCCAGCATTTT. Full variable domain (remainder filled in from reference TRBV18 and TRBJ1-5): NAGVMQNPRHLVRRRGQEARLRCSPMKGHSHVYWYRQLPEEGLKFMVYLQKENIIDESGMPKERFSAEFPKEGPSILRIQQVVRGDSAAYFCASSDRDQPQHFGDGTRLSIL.

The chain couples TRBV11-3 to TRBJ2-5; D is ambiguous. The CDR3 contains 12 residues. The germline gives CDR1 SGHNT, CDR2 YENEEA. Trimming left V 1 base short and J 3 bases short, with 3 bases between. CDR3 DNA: TGTGCCAGCAGCTTAGTCGAAGAGACCCAGTACTTC. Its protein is CASSLVEETQYF.

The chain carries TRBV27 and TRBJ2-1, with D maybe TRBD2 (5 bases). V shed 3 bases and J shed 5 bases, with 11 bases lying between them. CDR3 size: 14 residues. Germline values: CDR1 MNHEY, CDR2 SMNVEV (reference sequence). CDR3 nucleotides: TGTGCCAGCAGTTTGTGGGAGTCCCACAATGAGCAGTTCTTC. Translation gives CASSLWESHNEQFF.

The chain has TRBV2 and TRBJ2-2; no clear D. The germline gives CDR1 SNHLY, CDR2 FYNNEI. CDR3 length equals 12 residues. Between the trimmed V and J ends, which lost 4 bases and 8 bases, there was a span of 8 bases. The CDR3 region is CASSVWAGELFF. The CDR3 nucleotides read TGTGCCAGCAGTGTCTGGGCTGGGGAGCTGTTTTTT.

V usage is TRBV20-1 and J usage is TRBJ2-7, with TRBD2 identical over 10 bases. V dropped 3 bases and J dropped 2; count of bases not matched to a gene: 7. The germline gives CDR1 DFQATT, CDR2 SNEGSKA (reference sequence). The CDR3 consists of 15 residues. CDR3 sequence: CSASNLAGETYEQYF. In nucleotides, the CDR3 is TGCAGTGCTAGTAACCTAGCGGGGGAAACCTACGAGCAGTACTTC.

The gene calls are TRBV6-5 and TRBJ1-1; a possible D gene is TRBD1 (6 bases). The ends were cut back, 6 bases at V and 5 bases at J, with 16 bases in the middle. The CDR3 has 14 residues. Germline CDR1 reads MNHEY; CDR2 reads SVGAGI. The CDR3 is CASSPDRLGTEAFF. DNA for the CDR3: TGTGCCAGCAGCCCCGACAGGCTGGGGACTGAAGCTTTCTTT.

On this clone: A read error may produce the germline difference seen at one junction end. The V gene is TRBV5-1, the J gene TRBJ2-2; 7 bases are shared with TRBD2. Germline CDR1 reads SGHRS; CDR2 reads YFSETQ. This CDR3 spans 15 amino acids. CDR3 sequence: CARSLGGANTGELFF. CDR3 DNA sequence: TGCGCCCGCAGCTTGGGGGGGGCGAACACCGGGGAGCTGTTTTTT.

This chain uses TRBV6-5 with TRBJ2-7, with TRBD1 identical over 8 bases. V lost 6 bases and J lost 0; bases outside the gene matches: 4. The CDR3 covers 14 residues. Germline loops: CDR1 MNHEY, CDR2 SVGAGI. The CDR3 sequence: CASRRTGTSYEQYF. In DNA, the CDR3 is TGTGCCAGCAGGAGGACAGGGACCTCCTACGAGCAGTACTTC.

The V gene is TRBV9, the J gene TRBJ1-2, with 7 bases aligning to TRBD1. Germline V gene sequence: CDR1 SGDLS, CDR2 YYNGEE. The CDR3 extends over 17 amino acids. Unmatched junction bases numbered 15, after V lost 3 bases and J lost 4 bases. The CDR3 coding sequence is TGTGCCAGCAGCGCTCACAGGGGACTGGCGCCGACCTATGGCTACACCTTC. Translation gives CASSAHRGLAPTYGYTF. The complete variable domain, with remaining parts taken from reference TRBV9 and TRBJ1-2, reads DSGVTQTPKHLITATGQRVTLRCSPRSGDLSVYWYQQSLDQGLQFLIQYYNGEERAKGNILERFSAQQFPDLHSELNLSSLELGDSALYFCASSAHRGLAPTYGYTFGSGTRLTVV.

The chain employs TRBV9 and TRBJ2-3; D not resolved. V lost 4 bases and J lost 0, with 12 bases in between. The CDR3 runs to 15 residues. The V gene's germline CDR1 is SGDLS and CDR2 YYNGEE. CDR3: CASSLTVASTDTQYF. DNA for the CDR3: TGTGCCAGCAGCCTTACAGTGGCTAGCACAGATACGCAGTATTTT.

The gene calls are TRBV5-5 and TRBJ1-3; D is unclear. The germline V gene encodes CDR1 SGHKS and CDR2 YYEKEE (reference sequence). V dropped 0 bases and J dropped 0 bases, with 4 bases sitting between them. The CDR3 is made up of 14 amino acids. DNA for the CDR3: TGTGCCAGCAGCTTGGTAGACTCTGGAAACACCATATATTTT. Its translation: CASSLVDSGNTIYF.

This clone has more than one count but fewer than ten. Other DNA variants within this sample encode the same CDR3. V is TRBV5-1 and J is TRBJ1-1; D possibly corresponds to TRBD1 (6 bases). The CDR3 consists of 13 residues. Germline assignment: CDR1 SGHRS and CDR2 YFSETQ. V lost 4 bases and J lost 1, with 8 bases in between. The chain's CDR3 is CASSMTGNTEAFF. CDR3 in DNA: TGCGCCAGCAGCATGACAGGGAACACTGAAGCTTTCTTT.

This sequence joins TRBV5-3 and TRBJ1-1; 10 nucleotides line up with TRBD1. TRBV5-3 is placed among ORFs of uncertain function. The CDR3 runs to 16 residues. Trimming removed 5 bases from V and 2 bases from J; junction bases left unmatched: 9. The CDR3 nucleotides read TGTGCCAGAAGGACCCGGGACAGGGGAATTAACACTGAAGCTTTCTTT. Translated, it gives CARRTRDRGINTEAFF.

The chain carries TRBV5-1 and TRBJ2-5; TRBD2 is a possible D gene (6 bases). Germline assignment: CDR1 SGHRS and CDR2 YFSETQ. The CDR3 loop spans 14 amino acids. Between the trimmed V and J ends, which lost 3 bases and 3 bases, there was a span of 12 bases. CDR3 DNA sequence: TGCGCCAGCAGCTCCGGGACTGTAAAAGAGACCCAGTACTTC. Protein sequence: CASSSGTVKETQYF.

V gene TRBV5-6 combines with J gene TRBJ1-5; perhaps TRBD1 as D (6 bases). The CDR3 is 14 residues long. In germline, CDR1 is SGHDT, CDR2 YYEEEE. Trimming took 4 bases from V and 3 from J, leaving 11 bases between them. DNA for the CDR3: TGTGCCAGCAGCCTTGGACAGTACAATCAGCCCCAGCATTTT. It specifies CASSLGQYNQPQHF.

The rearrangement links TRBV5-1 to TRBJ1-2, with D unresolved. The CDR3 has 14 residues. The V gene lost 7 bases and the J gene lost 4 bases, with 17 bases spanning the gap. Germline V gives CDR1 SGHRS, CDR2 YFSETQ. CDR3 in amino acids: CASGLEGGLYGYTF. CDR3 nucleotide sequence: TGCGCCAGCGGGTTAGAAGGAGGTCTCTATGGCTACACCTTC.

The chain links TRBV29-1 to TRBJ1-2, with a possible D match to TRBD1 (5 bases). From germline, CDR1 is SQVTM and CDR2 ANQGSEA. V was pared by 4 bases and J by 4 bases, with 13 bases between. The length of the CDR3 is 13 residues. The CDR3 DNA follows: TGCAGCGTTGGGGTCCAGGGCTTCTATGGCTACACCTTC. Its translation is CSVGVQGFYGYTF.

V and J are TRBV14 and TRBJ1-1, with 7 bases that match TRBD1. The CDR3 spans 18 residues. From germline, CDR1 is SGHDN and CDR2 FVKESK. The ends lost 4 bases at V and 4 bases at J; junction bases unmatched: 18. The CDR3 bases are TGTGCCAGCAGCCCAGAAGGGAGCAGGGGGGCCTGGAGCACTGAAGCTTTCTTT. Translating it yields CASSPEGSRGAWSTEAFF.

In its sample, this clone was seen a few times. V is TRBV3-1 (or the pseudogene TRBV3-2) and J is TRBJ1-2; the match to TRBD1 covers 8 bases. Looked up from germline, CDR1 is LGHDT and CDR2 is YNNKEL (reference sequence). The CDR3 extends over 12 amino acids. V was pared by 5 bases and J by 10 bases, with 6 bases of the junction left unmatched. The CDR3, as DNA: TGTGCCAGCAGCAGGACAGGGAGAGTCTACACCTTC. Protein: CASSRTGRVYTF.

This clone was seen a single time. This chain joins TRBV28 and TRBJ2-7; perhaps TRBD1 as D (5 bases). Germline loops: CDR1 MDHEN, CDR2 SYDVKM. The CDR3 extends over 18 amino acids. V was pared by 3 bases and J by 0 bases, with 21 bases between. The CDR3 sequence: CASSFFYVDSKDSYEQYF. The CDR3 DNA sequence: TGTGCCAGCAGTTTCTTCTATGTCGACAGTAAAGACTCCTACGAGCAGTACTTC.

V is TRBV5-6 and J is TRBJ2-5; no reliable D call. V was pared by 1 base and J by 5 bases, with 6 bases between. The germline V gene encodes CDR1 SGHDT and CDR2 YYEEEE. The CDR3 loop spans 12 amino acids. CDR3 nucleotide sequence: TGTGCCAGCAGCTTGCCCAGGGAGACCCAGTACTTC. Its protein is CASSLPRETQYF. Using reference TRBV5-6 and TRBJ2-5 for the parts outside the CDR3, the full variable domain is DAGVTQSPTHLIKTRGQQVTLRCSPKSGHDTVSWYQQALGQGPQFIFQYYEEEERQRGNFPDRFSGHQFPNYSSELNVNALLLGDSALYLCASSLPRETQYFGPGTRLLVL.

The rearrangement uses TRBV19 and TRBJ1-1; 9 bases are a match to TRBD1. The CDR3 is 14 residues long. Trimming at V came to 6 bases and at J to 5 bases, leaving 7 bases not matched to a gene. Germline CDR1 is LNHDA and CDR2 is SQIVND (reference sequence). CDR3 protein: CASSGKTGGTEAFF. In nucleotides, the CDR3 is TGTGCCAGTAGCGGGAAGACAGGGGGGACTGAAGCTTTCTTT.

The DNA for the CDR3 is TGCGCCAGCAGTGATATACAGGGTAACTATGGCTACACCTTC. Amino acid sequence: CASSDIQGNYGYTF. The chain joins TRBV10-2 to TRBJ1-2; TRBD1 is a possible D gene (6 bases). With 3 bases removed from V and 1 base from J, the gap between germline ends came to 9 bases. In germline, CDR1 is WSHSY, CDR2 SAAADI. The CDR3 length is 14 residues.

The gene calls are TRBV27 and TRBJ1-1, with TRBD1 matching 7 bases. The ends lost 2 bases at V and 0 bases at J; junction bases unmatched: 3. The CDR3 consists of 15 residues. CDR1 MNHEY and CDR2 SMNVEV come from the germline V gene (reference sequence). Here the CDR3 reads CASSLEQGMNTEAFF. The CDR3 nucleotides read TGTGCCAGCAGTTTAGAACAGGGGATGAACACTGAAGCTTTCTTT.